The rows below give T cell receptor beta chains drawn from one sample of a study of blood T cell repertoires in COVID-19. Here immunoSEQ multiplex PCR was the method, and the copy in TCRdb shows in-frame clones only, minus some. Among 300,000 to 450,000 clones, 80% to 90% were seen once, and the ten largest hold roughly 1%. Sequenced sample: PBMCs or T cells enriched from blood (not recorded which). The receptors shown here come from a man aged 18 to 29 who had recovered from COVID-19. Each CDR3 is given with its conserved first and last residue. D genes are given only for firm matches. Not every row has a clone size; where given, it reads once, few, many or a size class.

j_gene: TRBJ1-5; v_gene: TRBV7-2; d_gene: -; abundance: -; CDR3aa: CASSLNGGQEPQHF; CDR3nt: TGTGCCAGCAGCTTAAATGGTGGGCAGGAGCCCCAGCATTTT
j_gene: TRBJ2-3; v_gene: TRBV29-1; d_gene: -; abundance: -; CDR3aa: CSVSSSSTDTQYF; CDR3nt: TGCAGCGTTAGCTCCTCTAGCACAGATACGCAGTATTTT
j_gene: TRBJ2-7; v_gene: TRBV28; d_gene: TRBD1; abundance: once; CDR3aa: CASKQARGWAPYEQYF; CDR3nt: TGTGCCAGCAAACAAGCCAGGGGGTGGGCTCCCTACGAGCAGTACTTC
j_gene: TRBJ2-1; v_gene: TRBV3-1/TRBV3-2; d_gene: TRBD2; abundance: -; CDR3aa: CATRRSGSYNEQFF; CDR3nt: TGTGCCACTCGCCGGAGCGGGAGCTACAATGAGCAGTTCTTC
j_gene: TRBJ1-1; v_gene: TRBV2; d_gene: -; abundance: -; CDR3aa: CASRVRGDTEAFF; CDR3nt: TGTGCCAGCAGGGTCAGGGGTGACACTGAAGCTTTCTTT
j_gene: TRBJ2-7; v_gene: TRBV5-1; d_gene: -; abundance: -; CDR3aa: CASSLGETYYEQYF; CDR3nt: TGCGCCAGCAGCTTGGGTGAAACTTACTACGAGCAGTACTTC
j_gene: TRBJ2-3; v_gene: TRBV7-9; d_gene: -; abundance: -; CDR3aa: CASSLALGADTQYF; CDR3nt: TGTGCCAGCAGCTTAGCGCTAGGTGCAGATACGCAGTATTTT
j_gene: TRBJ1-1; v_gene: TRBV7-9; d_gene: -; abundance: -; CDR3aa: CASSSIGGTEAFF; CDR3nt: TGTGCCAGCAGCTCGATAGGGGGTACTGAAGCTTTCTTT
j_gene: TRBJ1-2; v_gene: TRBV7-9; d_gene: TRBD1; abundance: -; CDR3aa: CASSPWTGERGYTF; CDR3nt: TGTGCCAGCAGCCCCTGGACAGGGGAGAGGGGCTACACCTTC
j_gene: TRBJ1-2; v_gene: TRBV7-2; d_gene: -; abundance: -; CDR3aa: CASSSLGDIVYGYTF; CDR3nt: TGTGCCAGCAGCTCCTTGGGGGACATTGTGTATGGCTACACCTTC
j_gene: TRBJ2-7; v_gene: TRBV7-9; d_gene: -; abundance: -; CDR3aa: CASSLDKSSYEQYF; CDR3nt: TGTGCCAGCAGCCTGGACAAAAGCTCCTACGAGCAGTACTTC
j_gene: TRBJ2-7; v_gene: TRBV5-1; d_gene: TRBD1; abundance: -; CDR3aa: CASSLAAGGWNEQYF; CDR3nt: TGCGCCAGCAGCTTGGCCGCAGGGGGCTGGAACGAGCAGTACTTC
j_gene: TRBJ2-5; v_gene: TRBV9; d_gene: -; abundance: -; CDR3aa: CASSVDTGIQETQYF; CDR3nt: TGTGCCAGCAGCGTAGATACAGGGATCCAAGAGACCCAGTACTTC
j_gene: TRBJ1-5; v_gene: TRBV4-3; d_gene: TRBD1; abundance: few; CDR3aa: CASSLRTGTVYQPQHF; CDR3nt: TGCGCCAGCAGCCTAAGGACAGGGACCGTTTATCAGCCCCAGCATTTT
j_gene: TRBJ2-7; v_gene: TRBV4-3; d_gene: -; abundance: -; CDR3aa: CASSQDLWRDPYEQYF; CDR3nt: TGCGCCAGCAGCCAAGATCTATGGCGGGATCCCTACGAGCAGTACTTC
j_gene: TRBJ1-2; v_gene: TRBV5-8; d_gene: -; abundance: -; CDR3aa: CASSFARLFDYGYTF; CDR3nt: TGTGCCAGCAGCTTTGCGAGGCTCTTCGACTATGGCTACACCTTC
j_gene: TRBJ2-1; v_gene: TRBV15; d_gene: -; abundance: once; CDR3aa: CATSRVGGREQFF; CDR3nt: TGTGCCACCAGCAGAGTCGGAGGGAGAGAGCAGTTCTTC
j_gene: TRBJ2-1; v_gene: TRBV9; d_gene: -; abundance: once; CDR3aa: CASSGGGRINEQFF; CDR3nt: TGTGCCAGCAGCGGAGGCGGCCGCATCAATGAGCAGTTCTTC
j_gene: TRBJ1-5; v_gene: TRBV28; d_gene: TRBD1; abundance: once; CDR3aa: CASSLWLGQGAGQPQHF; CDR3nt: TGTGCCAGCAGTTTATGGCTGGGACAGGGTGCCGGTCAGCCCCAGCATTTT
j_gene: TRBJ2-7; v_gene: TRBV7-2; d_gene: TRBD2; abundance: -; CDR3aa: CASSPTSGRRHEQYF; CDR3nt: TGTGCCAGCAGCCCCACTAGCGGGAGGAGACACGAGCAGTACTTC
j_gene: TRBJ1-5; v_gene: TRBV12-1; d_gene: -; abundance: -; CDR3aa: CASSIETGSGDSNQPQHF; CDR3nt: TGTGCCAGCAGCATCGAGACAGGGTCAGGGGATAGCAATCAGCCCCAGCATTTT
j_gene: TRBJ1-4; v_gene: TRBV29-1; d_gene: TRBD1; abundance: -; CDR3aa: CSVAGTGDEKLFF; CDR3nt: TGCAGCGTTGCCGGGACAGGGGATGAAAAACTGTTTTTT
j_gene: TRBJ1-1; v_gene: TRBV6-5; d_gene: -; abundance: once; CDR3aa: CASKRQVMNTEAFF; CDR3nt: TGTGCCAGCAAGCGACAGGTTATGAACACTGAAGCTTTCTTT
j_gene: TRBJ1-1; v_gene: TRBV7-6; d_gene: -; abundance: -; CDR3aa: CASSLGTENTEAFF; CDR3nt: TGTGCCAGCAGCTTAGGGACAGAGAACACTGAAGCTTTCTTT
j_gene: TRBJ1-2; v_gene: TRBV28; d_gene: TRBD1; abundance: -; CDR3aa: CASSTGTGFSYGYTF; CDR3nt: TGTGCCAGCAGTACCGGGACAGGGTTCTCCTATGGCTACACCTTC
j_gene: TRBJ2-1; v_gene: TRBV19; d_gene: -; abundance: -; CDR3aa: CASSINRENEQFF; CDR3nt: TGTGCCAGTAGTATAAATCGGGAGAATGAGCAGTTCTTC
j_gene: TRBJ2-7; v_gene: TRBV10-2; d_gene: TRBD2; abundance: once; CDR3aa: CASRGGPSYEQYF; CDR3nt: TGCGCCAGCAGGGGAGGGCCCTCCTACGAGCAGTACTTC
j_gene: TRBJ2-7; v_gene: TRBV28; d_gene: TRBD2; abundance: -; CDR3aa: CASSANRDYRYEQYF; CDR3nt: TGTGCCAGCAGTGCGAATCGGGACTACCGCTACGAGCAGTACTTC
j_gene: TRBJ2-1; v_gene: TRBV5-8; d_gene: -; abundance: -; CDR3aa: CASSLNQEQFF; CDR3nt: TGTGCCAGCAGCTTGAACCAGGAGCAGTTCTTC
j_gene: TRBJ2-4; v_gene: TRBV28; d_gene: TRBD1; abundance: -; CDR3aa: CASSSTGGPNPNIQYF; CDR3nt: TGTGCCAGCAGTTCAACAGGGGGCCCAAACCCAAACATTCAGTACTTC
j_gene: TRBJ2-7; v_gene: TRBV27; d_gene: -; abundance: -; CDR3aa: CASSLSGEDYEQYF; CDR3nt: TGTGCCAGCAGTTTATCGGGAGAGGATTACGAGCAGTACTTC
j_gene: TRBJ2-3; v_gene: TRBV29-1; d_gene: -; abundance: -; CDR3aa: CSVSTDGGYTQYF; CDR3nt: TGCAGCGTTTCTACCGACGGCGGATATACGCAGTATTTT
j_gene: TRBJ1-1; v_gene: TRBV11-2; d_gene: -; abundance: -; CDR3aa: CASSLDPDRLQKDTEAFF; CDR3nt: TGTGCCAGCAGCTTAGATCCGGACCGACTACAGAAGGACACTGAAGCTTTCTTT
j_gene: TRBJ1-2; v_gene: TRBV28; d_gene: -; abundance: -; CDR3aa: CASSLSHKTLNPNYGYTF; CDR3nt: TGTGCCAGCAGTTTATCCCACAAAACGTTAAACCCAAACTATGGCTACACCTTC
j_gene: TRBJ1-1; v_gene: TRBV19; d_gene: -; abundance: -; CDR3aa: CASSIGSMNTEAFF; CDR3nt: TGTGCCAGTAGTATAGGGAGCATGAACACTGAAGCTTTCTTT
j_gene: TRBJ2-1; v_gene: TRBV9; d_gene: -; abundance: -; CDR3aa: CASSPPAGRGYYNEQFF; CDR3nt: TGTGCCAGCAGCCCTCCAGCTGGCAGAGGCTATTACAATGAGCAGTTCTTC
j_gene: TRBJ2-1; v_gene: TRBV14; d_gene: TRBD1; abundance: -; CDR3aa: CASSQYMGQEYNEQFF; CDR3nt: TGTGCCAGCAGCCAATACATGGGACAGGAGTACAATGAGCAGTTCTTC
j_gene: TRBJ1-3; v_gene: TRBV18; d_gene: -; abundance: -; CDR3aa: CASSGEAGNTIYF; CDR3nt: TGTGCCAGCTCGGGCGAAGCTGGAAACACCATATATTTT